The rows below give T cell receptor beta chains drawn from one sample of a study of blood T cell repertoires in COVID-19. Assay: immunoSEQ multiplex PCR; the TCRdb copy retains only in-frame clones and omits some. The data hold approximately 180,000 clones, with around 85% observed a single time. What was sequenced was peripheral blood. The receptors come from a woman older than 75 with acute or convalescent COVID-19. CDR3s include the opening cysteine and the closing phenylalanine or tryptophan. D genes are given only for firm matches. Clone size is not always given. Where it is, it says once, few, many or a class for expanded clones.

V gene	D gene	clone size	J gene	CDR3 protein	CDR3 DNA
TRBV2	.	.	TRBJ2-2	CASSMRRQNTGELFF	TGTGCCAGCAGTATGCGTCGACAGAACACCGGGGAGCTGTTTTTT
TRBV4-1	TRBD1	.	TRBJ2-7	CASSQDLGTEAYEQYF	TGCGCCAGCAGCCAAGATTTGGGGACAGAGGCCTACGAGCAGTACTTC
TRBV9	TRBD2	.	TRBJ2-2	CASSPIGSGSTGELFF	TGTGCCAGCAGCCCTATAGGTAGCGGGAGCACCGGGGAGCTGTTTTTT
TRBV18	.	.	TRBJ1-4	CASSPTATNEKLFF	TGTGCCAGCTCACCGACAGCAACTAATGAAAAACTGTTTTTT
TRBV7-2	.	.	TRBJ1-1	CASSVGGGVTEAFF	TGTGCCAGCTCCGTCGGGGGGGGCGTCACTGAAGCTTTCTTT
TRBV30	.	.	TRBJ2-7	CAWSPRGGVRNEQYF	TGTGCCTGGAGCCCGAGGGGGGGAGTAAGAAACGAGCAGTACTTC
TRBV29-1	.	.	TRBJ2-7	CSVVPGGRGEQYF	TGCAGCGTTGTCCCCGGGGGTAGAGGCGAGCAGTACTTC
TRBV5-1	.	.	TRBJ2-1	CASTPGDGTGQFF	TGCGCCAGCACCCCGGGGGACGGGACGGGCCAGTTCTTC
TRBV6-5	.	once	TRBJ1-6	CASNTLGGESPLHF	TGTGCCAGCAACACCCTAGGGGGGGAGTCACCCCTCCACTTT
TRBV7-6	TRBD1	.	TRBJ2-7	CASSVIQGSGEQYF	TGTGCCAGCAGCGTCATACAGGGGTCGGGCGAGCAGTACTTC
TRBV19	.	.	TRBJ2-3	CASSGPRSSSSTDTQYF	TGTGCCAGTAGTGGCCCTAGGAGTAGCAGTAGCACAGATACGCAGTATTTT
TRBV30	.	once	TRBJ2-7	CAWRDYSYEQYF	TGTGCCTGGAGAGACTACTCCTACGAGCAGTACTTC
TRBV6-1	.	.	TRBJ1-2	CASSEGVGRRNYGYTF	TGTGCCAGCAGTGAAGGGGTAGGCAGGCGTAACTATGGCTACACCTTC
TRBV5-5	.	.	TRBJ2-5	CASSLTQRETQYF	TGTGCCAGCAGCCTGACTCAGAGGGAGACCCAGTACTTC
TRBV3-1/TRBV3-2	.	.	TRBJ1-4	CASSQGGQYNEKLFF	TGTGCCAGCAGCCAAGGAGGTCAATATAATGAAAAACTGTTTTTT
TRBV7-9	.	.	TRBJ1-1	CASSRRETLNTEAFF	TGTGCCAGCAGTCGCAGGGAAACATTGAACACTGAAGCTTTCTTT
TRBV19	.	.	TRBJ1-1	CASRRSIEAFF	TGTGCCAGTAGGCGGTCTATTGAAGCTTTCTTT
TRBV5-1	.	.	TRBJ2-4	CASRPEVRAKNIQYF	TGCGCCAGCAGACCCGAAGTTAGAGCCAAAAACATTCAGTACTTC
TRBV7-2	TRBD2	.	TRBJ2-1	CASSYTLSGSRNNEQFF	TGTGCCAGCAGCTATACTCTTAGCGGGAGTCGTAACAATGAGCAGTTCTTC
TRBV19	.	.	TRBJ2-2	CASSLGLINSNTGELFF	TGTGCCAGTAGTCTCGGTCTCATTAATTCGAACACCGGGGAGCTGTTTTTT
TRBV5-1	TRBD2	.	TRBJ2-7	CASSPTSGGYEQYF	TGCGCCAGCAGCCCGACTAGCGGGGGCTACGAGCAGTACTTC
TRBV29-1	TRBD1	.	TRBJ2-2	CSVEDRGRGTGELFF	TGCAGCGTTGAGGACAGGGGGCGGGGGACCGGGGAGCTGTTTTTT
TRBV18	.	.	TRBJ2-1	CASSPTGYNEQFF	TGTGCCAGCTCACCAACTGGCTACAATGAGCAGTTCTTC
TRBV11-2	TRBD1	many	TRBJ2-7	CASSLDRDHEQYF	TGTGCCAGCAGCCTGGACAGGGATCACGAGCAGTACTTC